The rows below give T cell receptor beta chains drawn from one sample of a study of a mutant IDH1 vaccine in newly diagnosed glioma. Libraries were prepared by immunoSEQ multiplex PCR; TCRdb keeps only in-frame clonotypes and omits some of them. The table has 57,000 or so clones, approximately 80% seen once. These receptors have no known antigen. This sample comprised PBMCs, obtained from a glioma patient whose treatment included an IDH1 peptide vaccine. These receptors were taken from a young man with glioma. Each CDR3 is given with its conserved first and last residue. D genes are given only for firm matches. Only some rows state a clone size, as once, few, many or a class for expanded clones.

TRBJ2-1,TRBV10-1,-,-,CASSPGAYNEQFF,TGCGCCAGCAGTCCGGGGGCATACAATGAGCAGTTCTTC
TRBJ2-6,TRBV28,-,-,CASQRDSGANVLTF,TGTGCCAGCCAAAGGGACTCTGGGGCCAACGTCCTGACTTTC
TRBJ1-2,TRBV29-1,-,once,CSVARGHGYGYTF,TGCAGCGTGGCCCGAGGGCATGGCTATGGCTACACCTTC
TRBJ2-3,TRBV6-5,TRBD2,-,CASGETSGSPDTQYF,TGTGCCAGCGGCGAGACTAGCGGGAGTCCAGATACGCAGTATTTT
TRBJ1-5,TRBV28,-,few,CASSLQGRFQPQHF,TGTGCCAGCAGTTTACAGGGTAGATTTCAGCCCCAGCATTTT
TRBJ2-7,TRBV6-5,TRBD1,-,CASNPTGGPIYEQYF,TGTGCCAGCAACCCAACAGGGGGCCCAATTTACGAGCAGTACTTC
TRBJ2-7,TRBV4-2,-,-,CASSQESEYYYEQYF,TGTGCCAGCAGCCAAGAGTCAGAATATTACTACGAGCAGTACTTC
TRBJ2-2,TRBV7-2,-,-,CASSYSPTGELFF,TGTGCCAGCAGCTACAGCCCCACCGGGGAGCTGTTTTTT
TRBJ2-5,TRBV28,-,-,CASSFYRGGETQYF,TGTGCCAGCAGTTTTTACAGGGGGGGAGAGACCCAGTACTTC
TRBJ1-1,TRBV5-5,-,once,CASSLSRGSNTEAFF,TGTGCCAGCAGCTTATCAAGGGGATCGAACACTGAAGCTTTCTTT
TRBJ2-6,TRBV11-2,TRBD1,-,CASSLVRTGGHSGANVLTF,TGTGCCAGCAGCTTAGTCCGGACAGGGGGACATTCTGGGGCCAACGTCCTGACTTTC
TRBJ2-7,TRBV27,-,-,CASSLSRRSYEQYF,TGTGCCAGCAGTTTATCCCGCAGATCCTACGAGCAGTACTTC
TRBJ1-3,TRBV4-3,-,-,CASSQQAGATGNTIYF,TGCGCCAGCAGCCAGCAGGCCGGAGCTACTGGAAACACCATATATTTT
TRBJ1-3,TRBV18,TRBD1,-,CASSPLTGQGGNTIYF,TGTGCCAGCTCACCACTAACCGGACAGGGGGGAAACACCATATATTTT
TRBJ2-7,TRBV6-1,-,-,CASSARGASMSEQYF,TGTGCCAGCAGTGCCAGGGGGGCATCAATGAGCGAGCAGTACTTC
TRBJ1-3,TRBV10-2,-,-,CASSAGDAGNTIYF,TGCGCCAGCAGTGCAGGGGATGCTGGAAACACCATATATTTT
TRBJ2-3,TRBV27,-,-,CASSFPGTDTQYF,TGTGCCAGCAGTTTCCCAGGGACAGATACGCAGTATTTT
TRBJ1-5,TRBV27,TRBD1,-,CASSLTGNQPQHF,TGTGCCAGCAGTTTGACAGGGAATCAGCCCCAGCATTTT
TRBJ1-6,TRBV7-6,TRBD1,-,CASSLGQSNSPLHF,TGTGCCAGCAGCTTGGGACAGTCAAATTCACCCCTCCACTTT
TRBJ1-2,TRBV28,TRBD1,-,CASSWTGGYTF,TGTGCCAGCAGCTGGACAGGGGGTTACACCTTC
TRBJ2-7,TRBV5-6,TRBD2,-,CASSSPPSGHYEQYF,TGTGCCAGCAGCTCCCCGCCTAGCGGACATTACGAGCAGTACTTC
TRBJ1-1,TRBV30,-,few,CAWSPGQLNTEAFF,TGTGCCTGGAGCCCCGGACAGCTGAACACTGAAGCTTTCTTT
TRBJ2-5,TRBV30,-,-,CAWRGSLLFQETQYF,TGTGCCTGGAGGGGTAGTTTACTGTTCCAAGAGACCCAGTACTTC
TRBJ2-3,TRBV10-3,TRBD1,-,CAIGQDRGTDTQYF,TGTGCCATCGGCCAGGACAGGGGCACAGATACGCAGTATTTT